This T cell receptor (beta chain) appears in the sequencing data of a study of CD8 T cells in ankylosing spondylitis. General study points: In ankylosing spondylitis patients, matched synovial fluid reportedly showed significant enrichment of disease-linked clones. Ankylosing spondylitis blood seemed to carry a telltale TCR beta motif made of roughly 8 highly homologous variants. Peripheral blood held disease-linked clones only at relatively low frequency, and these were CD8+.

Remarks on this clonotype: What it recognizes is unknown.

The TCR beta libraries were generated through quantitative 5'-RACE incorporating molecular barcodes. TCRdb reprocessed the 5' RACE reads with MiXCR, giving one entry per CDR3 protein. The sample includes under 300,000 distinct CDR3 sequences, about 10% of them seen just once. V gave up 1 base and J gave up 6 bases; unmatched junction bases: 2. CDR1 SGHVS and CDR2 FNYEAQ come from the germline V gene. The CDR3 loop spans 14 amino acids. The sequence came from a male donor with ankylosing spondylitis or in good health (not recorded which). The sequenced sample was blood, either unsorted or a sorted T cell fraction (not recorded which). This sequence joins TRBV7-6 and TRBJ2-3, with TRBD2 matching over 9 bases. The CDR3 nucleotides are TGTGCCAGCAGCTTAGGAACTAGCGGGGATACGCAGTATTTT. This encodes CASSLGTSGDTQYF.